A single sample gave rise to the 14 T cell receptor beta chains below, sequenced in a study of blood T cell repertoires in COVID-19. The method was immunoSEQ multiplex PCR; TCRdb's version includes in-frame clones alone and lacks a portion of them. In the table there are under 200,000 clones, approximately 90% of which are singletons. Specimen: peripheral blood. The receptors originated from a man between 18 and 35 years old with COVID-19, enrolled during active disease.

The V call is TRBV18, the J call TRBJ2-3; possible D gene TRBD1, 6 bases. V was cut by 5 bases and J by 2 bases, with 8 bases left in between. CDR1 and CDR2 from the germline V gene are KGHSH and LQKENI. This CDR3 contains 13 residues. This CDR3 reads CASSGDNTDTQYF. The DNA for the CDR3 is TGTGCCAGCTCAGGGGACAACACAGATACGCAGTATTTT.

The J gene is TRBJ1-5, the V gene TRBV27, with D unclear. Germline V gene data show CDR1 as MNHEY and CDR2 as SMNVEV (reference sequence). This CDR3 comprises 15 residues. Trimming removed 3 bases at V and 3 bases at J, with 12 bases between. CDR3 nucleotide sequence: TGTGCCAGCAGTTTGGTGCAGGCTCCCAATCAGCCCCAGCATTTT. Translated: CASSLVQAPNQPQHF.

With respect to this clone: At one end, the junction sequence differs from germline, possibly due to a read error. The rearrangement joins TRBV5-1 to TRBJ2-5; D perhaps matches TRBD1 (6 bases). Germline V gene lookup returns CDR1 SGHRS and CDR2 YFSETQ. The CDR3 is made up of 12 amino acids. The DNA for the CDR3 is TGCGCCAGCAGCACCTCGGGACACCCCGGCGACTTC. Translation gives CASSTSGHPGDF.

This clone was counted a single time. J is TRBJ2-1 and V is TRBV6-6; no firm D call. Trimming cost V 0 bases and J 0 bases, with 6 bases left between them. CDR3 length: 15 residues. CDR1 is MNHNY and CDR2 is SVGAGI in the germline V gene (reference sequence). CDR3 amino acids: CASSYSSGSYNEQFF. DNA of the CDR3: TGTGCCAGCAGTTACTCGAGTGGCTCCTACAATGAGCAGTTCTTC.

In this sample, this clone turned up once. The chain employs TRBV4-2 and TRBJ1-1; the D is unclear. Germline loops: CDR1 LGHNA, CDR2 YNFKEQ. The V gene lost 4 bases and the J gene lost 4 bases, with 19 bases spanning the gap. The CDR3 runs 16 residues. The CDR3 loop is CASSPRVLGGGTEAFF. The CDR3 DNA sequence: TGTGCCAGCAGCCCCAGAGTCCTGGGAGGTGGCACTGAAGCTTTCTTT.

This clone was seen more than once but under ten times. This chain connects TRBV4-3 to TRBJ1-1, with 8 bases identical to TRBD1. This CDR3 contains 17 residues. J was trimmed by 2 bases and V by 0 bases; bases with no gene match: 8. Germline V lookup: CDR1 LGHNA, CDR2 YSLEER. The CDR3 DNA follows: TGCGCCAGCAGCCAAGATAGGCCCACAGGGGGAAACACTGAAGCTTTCTTT. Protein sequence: CASSQDRPTGGNTEAFF.

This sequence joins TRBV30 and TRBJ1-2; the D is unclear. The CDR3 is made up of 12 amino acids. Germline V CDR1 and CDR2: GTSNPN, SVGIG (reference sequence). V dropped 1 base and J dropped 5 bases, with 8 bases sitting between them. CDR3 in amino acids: CAWSGSTYGYTF. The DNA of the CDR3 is TGTGCCTGGAGTGGGAGCACTTATGGCTACACCTTC. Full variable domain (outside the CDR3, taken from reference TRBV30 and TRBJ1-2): SQTIHQWPATLVQPVGSPLSLECTVEGTSNPNLYWYRQAAGRGLQLLFYSVGIGQISSEVPQNLSASRPQDRQFILSSKKLLLSDSGFYLCAWSGSTYGYTFGSGTRLTVV.

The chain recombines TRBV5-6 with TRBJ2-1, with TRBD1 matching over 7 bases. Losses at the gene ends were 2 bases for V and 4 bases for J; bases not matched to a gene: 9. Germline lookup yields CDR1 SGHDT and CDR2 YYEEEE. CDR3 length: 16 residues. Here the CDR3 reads CASSFLDRSPYNEQFF. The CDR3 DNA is TGTGCCAGCAGCTTCCTGGACAGGTCGCCGTACAATGAGCAGTTCTTC.

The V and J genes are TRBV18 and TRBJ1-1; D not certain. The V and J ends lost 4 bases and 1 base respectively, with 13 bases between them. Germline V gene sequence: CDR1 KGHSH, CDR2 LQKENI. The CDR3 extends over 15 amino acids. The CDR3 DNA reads TGTGCCAGCTCACGTGAGCACAGACAGAACACTGAAGCTTTCTTT. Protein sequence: CASSREHRQNTEAFF. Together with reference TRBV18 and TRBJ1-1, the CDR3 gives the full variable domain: NAGVMQNPRHLVRRRGQEARLRCSPMKGHSHVYWYRQLPEEGLKFMVYLQKENIIDESGMPKERFSAEFPKEGPSILRIQQVVRGDSAAYFCASSREHRQNTEAFFGQGTRLTVV.

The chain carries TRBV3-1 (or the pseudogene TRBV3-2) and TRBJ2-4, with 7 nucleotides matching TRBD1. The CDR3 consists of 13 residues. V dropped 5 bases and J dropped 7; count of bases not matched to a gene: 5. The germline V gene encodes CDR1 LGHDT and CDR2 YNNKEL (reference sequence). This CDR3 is CASSTSRGNIQYF. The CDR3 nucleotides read TGTGCCAGCAGCACGAGCAGGGGGAACATTCAGTACTTC.

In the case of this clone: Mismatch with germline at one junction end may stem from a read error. The CDR3 is CASSMSGGNEKLLF. CDR3 nucleotides: TGTGCCAGCAGCATGTCAGGGGGGAATGAAAAACTGCTTTTT. V and J are TRBV7-9 and TRBJ1-4, with TRBD1 matching over 7 bases. Germline lookup yields CDR1 SEHNR and CDR2 FQNEAQ (reference sequence). This CDR3 contains 14 residues.

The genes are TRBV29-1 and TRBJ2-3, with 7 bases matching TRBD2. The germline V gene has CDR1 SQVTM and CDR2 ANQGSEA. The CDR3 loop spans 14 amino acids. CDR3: CTPDPLAGTDTQYF. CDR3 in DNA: TGCACCCCTGATCCTCTAGCGGGCACAGATACGCAGTATTTT.

The CDR3 sequence is CATSREAGSSYEQYF. The CDR3 bases are TGTGCCACCAGCAGAGAAGCGGGATCATCCTACGAGCAGTACTTC. The chain couples TRBV15 to TRBJ2-7, with TRBD2 matching 7 bases. V lost 0 bases and J lost 1; bases outside the gene matches: 3. Per the germline V gene, CDR1 is LNHNV and CDR2 is YYDKDF (reference sequence). The CDR3 runs to 15 residues.

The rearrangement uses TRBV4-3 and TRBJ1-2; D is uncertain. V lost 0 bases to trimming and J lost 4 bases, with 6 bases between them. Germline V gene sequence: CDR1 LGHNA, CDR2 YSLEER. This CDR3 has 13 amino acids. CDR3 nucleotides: TGCGCCAGCAGCCAAGATCTATCCTATGGCTACACCTTC. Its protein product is CASSQDLSYGYTF.